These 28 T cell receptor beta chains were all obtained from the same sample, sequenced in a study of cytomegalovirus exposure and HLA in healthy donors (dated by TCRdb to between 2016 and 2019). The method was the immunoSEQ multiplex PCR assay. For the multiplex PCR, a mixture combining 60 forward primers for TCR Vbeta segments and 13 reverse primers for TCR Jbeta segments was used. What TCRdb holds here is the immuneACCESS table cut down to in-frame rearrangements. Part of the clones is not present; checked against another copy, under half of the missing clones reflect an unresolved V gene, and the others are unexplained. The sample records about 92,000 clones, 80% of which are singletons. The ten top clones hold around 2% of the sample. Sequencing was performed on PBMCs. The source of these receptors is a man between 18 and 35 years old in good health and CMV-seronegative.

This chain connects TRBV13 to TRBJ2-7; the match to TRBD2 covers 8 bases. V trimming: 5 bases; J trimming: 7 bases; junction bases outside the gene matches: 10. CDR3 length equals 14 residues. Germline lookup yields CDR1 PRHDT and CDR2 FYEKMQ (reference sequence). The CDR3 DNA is TGTGCCAGCAGCCTCAACGTAGCGGGACTGGAGCAGTACTTC. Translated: CASSLNVAGLEQYF. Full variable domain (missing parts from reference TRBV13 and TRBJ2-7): AAGVIQSPRHLIKEKRETATLKCYPIPRHDTVYWYQQGPGQDPQFLISFYEKMQSDKGSIPDRFSAQQFSDYHSELNMSSLELGDSALYFCASSLNVAGLEQYFGPGTRLTVT.

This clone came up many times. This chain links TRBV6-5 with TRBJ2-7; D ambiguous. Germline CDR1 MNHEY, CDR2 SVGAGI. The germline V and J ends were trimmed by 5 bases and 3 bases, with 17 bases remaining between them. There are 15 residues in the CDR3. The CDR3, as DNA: TGTGCCAGCAGTCCCCCGGGTGTGACGAACTACGAGCAGTACTTC. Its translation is CASSPPGVTNYEQYF.

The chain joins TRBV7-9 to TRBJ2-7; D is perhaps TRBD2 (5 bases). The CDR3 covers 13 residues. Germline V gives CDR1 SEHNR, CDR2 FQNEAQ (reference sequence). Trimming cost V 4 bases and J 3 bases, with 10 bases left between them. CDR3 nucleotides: TGTGCCAGCAGCTGGGAGCTTAACTACGAGCAGTACTTC. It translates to CASSWELNYEQYF. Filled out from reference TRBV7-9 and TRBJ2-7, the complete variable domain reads DTGVSQNPRHKITKRGQNVTFRCDPISEHNRLYWYRQTLGQGPEFLTYFQNEAQLEKSRLLSDRFSAERPKGSFSTLEIQRTEQGDSAMYLCASSWELNYEQYFGPGTRLTVT.

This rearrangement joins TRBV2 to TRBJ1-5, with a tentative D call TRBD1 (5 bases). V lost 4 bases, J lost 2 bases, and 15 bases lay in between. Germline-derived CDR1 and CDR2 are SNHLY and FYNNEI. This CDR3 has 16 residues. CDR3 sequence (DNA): TGTGCCAGCAGTGCCCACAGGTCAGCAGGCAATCAGCCCCAGCATTTT. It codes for CASSAHRSAGNQPQHF. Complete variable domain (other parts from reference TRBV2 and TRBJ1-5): EPEVTQTPSHQVTQMGQEVILRCVPISNHLYFYWYRQILGQKVEFLVSFYNNEISEKSEIFDDQFSVERPDGSNFTLKIRSTKLEDSAMYFCASSAHRSAGNQPQHFGDGTRLSIL.

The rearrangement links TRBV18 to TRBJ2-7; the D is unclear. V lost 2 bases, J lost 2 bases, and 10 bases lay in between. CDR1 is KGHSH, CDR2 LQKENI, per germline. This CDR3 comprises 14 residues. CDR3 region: CASSPSDTTYEQYF. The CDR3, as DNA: TGTGCCAGCTCACCAAGTGACACAACCTACGAGCAGTACTTC.

In DNA, the CDR3 is TGTGCCATCCTACCCCAGGGAAATAGCAATCAGCCCCAGCATTTT. Its translation: CAILPQGNSNQPQHF. This chain joins TRBV27 and TRBJ1-5; D may be TRBD1 (5 bases). Germline V gene lookup returns CDR1 MNHEY and CDR2 SMNVEV (reference sequence). The CDR3 spans 15 residues. V lost 10 bases and J lost 0, with 16 bases in between.

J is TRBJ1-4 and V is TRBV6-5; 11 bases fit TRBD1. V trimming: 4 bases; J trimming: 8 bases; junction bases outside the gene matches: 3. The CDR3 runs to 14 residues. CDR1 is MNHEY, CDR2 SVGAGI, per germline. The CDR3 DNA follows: TGTGCCAGCAGTTCCGGGACAGGGGGGGAAAAACTGTTTTTT. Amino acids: CASSSGTGGEKLFF.

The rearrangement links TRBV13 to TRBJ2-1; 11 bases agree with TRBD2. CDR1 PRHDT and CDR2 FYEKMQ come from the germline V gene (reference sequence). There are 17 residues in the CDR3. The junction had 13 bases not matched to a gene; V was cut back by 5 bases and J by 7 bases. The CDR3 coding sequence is TGTGCCAGCAGCCCGACTGGTAGCGGGGGGGCGGGTAATGAGCAGTTCTTC. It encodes CASSPTGSGGAGNEQFF.

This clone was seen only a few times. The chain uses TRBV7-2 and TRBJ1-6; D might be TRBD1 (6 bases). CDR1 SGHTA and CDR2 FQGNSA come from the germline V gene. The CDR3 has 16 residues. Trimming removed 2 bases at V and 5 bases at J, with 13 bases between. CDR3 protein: CASSLNSPGDNSPLHF. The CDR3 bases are TGTGCCAGCAGCTTAAACTCGCCAGGGGATAATTCACCCCTCCACTTT.

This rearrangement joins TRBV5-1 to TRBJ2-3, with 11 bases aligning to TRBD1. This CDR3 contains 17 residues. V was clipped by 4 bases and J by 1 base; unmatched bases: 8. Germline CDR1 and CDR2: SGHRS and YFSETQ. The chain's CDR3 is CASSPRDRGTRTDTQYF. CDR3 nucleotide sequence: TGCGCCAGCAGCCCACGGGACAGGGGGACTCGCACAGATACGCAGTATTTT.

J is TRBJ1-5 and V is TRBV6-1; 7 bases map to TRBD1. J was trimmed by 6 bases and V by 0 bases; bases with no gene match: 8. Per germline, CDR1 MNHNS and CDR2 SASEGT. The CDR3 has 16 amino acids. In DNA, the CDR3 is TGTGCCAGCAGTGAAGCGTTGTCAGGGGGATTTCAGCCCCAGCATTTT. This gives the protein CASSEALSGGFQPQHF.

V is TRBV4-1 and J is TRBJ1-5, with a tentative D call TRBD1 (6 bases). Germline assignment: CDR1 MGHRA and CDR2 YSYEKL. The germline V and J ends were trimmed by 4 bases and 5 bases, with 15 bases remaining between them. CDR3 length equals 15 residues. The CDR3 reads CASSLGQGTYQPQHF. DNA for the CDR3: TGCGCCAGCAGCCTCGGGCAGGGGACCTATCAGCCCCAGCATTTT.

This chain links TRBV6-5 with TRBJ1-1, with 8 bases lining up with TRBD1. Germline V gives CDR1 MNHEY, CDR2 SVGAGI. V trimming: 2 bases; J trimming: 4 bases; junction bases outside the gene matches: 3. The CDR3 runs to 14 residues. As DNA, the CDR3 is TGTGCCAGCAGTTACGGGCAGGGGGCCACTGAAGCTTTCTTT. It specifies CASSYGQGATEAFF.

Written as DNA, the CDR3 is TGTGCCAGCAGCTTTACGACAGGTGGGCAGCACATTCAGCCCCAGCATTTT. Translated, it gives CASSFTTGGQHIQPQHF. The V gene is TRBV13, the J gene TRBJ1-5, with TRBD1 as a possible D gene (6 bases). The CDR3 consists of 17 residues. V gave up 3 bases and J gave up 6 bases, with 21 bases separating them. Germline V CDR1 and CDR2: PRHDT, FYEKMQ (reference sequence).

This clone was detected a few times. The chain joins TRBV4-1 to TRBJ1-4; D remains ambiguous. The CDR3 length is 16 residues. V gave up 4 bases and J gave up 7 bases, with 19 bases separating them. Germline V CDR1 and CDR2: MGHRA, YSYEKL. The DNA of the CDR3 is TGCGCCAGCAGCCCTCTACTGACACCTGCGGGTGAAAAACTGTTTTTT. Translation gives CASSPLLTPAGEKLFF.

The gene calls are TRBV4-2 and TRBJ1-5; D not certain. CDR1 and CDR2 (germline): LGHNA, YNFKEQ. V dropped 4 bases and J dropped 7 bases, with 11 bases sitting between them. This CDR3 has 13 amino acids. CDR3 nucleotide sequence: TGTGCCAGCAGCCGAGAACATTCCCAGCCCCAGCATTTT. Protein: CASSREHSQPQHF.

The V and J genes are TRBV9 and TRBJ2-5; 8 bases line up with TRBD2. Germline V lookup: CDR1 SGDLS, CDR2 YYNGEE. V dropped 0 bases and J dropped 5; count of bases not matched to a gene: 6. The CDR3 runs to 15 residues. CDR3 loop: CASSVVERGLETQYF. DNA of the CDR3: TGTGCCAGCAGCGTAGTTGAGCGGGGGCTGGAGACCCAGTACTTC.

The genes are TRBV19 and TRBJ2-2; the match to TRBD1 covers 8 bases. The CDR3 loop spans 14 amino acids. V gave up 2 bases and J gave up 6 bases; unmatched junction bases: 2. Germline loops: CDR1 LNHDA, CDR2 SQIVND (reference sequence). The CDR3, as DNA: TGTGCCAGTAGTATAACAGGGGGATCCGGGGAGCTGTTTTTT. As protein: CASSITGGSGELFF.

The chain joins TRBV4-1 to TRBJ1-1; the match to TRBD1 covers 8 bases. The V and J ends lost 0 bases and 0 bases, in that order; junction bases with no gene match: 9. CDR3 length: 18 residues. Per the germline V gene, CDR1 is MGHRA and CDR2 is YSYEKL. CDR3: CASSQEAGRGPLNTEAFF. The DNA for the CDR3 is TGCGCCAGCAGCCAAGAAGCGGGCAGGGGGCCCTTGAACACTGAAGCTTTCTTT.

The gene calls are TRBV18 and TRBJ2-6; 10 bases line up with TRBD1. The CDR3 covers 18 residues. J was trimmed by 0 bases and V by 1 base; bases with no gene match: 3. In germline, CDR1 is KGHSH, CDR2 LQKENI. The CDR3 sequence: CASSPRGTGASGANVLTF. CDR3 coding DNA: TGTGCCAGCTCACCACGCGGGACAGGGGCCTCTGGGGCCAACGTCCTGACTTTC.

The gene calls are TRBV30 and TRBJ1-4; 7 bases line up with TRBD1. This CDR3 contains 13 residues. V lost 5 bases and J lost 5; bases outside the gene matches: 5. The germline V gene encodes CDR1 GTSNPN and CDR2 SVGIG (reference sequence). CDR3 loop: CAWGGTANEKLFF. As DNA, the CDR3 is TGTGCCTGGGGGGGGACAGCGAATGAAAAACTGTTTTTT.

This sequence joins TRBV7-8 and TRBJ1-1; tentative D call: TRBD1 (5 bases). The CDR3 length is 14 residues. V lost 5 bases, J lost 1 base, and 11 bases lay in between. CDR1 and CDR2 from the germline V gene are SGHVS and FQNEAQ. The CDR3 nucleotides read TGTGCCAGCAGCGTGGGGCGGGGGAACACTGAAGCTTTCTTT. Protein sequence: CASSVGRGNTEAFF.

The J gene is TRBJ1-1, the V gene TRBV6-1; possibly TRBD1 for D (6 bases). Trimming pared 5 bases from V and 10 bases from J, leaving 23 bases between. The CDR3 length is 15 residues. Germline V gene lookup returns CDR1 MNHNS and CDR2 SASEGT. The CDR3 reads CASSMGGGGGGRAFF. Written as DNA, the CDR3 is TGTGCCAGCAGTATGGGCGGAGGCGGTGGGGGCCGAGCTTTCTTT.

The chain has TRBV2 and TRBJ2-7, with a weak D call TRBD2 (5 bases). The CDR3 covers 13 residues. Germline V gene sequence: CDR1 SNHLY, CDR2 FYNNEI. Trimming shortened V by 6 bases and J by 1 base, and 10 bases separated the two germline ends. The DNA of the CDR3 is TGTGCCAGCAGGGAGGCTCGTTCCTACGAGCAGTACTTC. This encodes CASREARSYEQYF.

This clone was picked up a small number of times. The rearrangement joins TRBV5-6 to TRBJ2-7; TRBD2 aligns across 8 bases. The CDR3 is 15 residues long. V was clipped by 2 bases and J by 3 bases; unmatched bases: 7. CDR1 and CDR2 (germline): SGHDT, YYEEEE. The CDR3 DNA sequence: TGTGCCAGCAGCTTTGAACTAGCGGCCCTCTACGAGCAGTACTTC. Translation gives CASSFELAALYEQYF. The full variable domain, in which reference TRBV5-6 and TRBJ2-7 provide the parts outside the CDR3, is DAGVTQSPTHLIKTRGQQVTLRCSPKSGHDTVSWYQQALGQGPQFIFQYYEEEERQRGNFPDRFSGHQFPNYSSELNVNALLLGDSALYLCASSFELAALYEQYFGPGTRLTVT.

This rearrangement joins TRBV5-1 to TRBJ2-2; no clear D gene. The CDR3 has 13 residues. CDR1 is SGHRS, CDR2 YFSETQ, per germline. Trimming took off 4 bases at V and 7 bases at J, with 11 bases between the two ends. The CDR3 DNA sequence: TGCGCCAGCAGCCTATTGACGGGCGGGGAGCTGTTTTTT. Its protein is CASSLLTGGELFF.

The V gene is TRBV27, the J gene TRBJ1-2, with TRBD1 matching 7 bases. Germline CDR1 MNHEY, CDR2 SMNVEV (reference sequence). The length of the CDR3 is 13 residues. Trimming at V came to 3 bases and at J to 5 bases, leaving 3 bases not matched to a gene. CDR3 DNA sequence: TGTGCCAGCAGTTTTCAACAGGGGTATGGCTACACCTTC. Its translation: CASSFQQGYGYTF.

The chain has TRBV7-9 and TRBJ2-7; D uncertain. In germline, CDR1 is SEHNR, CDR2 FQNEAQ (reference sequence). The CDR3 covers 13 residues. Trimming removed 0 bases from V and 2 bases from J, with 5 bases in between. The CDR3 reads CASSLARAYEQYF. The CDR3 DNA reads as TGTGCCAGCAGCTTAGCGAGAGCCTACGAGCAGTACTTC.